This T cell receptor beta chain was recovered during a study of shared clonotypes between healthy human individuals. Study outcomes and limitations: Larger estimated richness was generally seen in naive subsets than in memory subsets.

The germline V and J ends were trimmed by 3 bases and 8 bases, with 13 bases remaining between them. Germline CDR1 reads GTSNPN; CDR2 reads SVGIG (reference sequence). The CDR3 has 12 amino acids. The data were produced by immunoSEQ multiplex PCR, yet TCRdb's version contains in-frame clones alone and is incomplete. The table has roughly 2,300,000 clones, less than 95% seen once. This clone occurred a few times. Its target is not known. Material for sequencing was naive CD4+ T cells from PBMCs. Documented subset: CD45RA+ positively selected. The chain links TRBV30 to TRBJ1-1; D gene unclear. The receptor comes from a man in his late teens or twenties in good health. Some clones in this sample may be carry-over from other donors' samples. This chain's CDR3 is CAWSRPLVEAFF. In nucleotides, the CDR3 is TGTGCCTGGAGCCGACCTCTAGTGGAAGCTTTCTTT. Full variable domain (remainder filled in from reference TRBV30 and TRBJ1-1): SQTIHQWPATLVQPVGSPLSLECTVEGTSNPNLYWYRQAAGRGLQLLFYSVGIGQISSEVPQNLSASRPQDRQFILSSKKLLLSDSGFYLCAWSRPLVEAFFGQGTRLTVV.